A single sample is the source of the 8 T cell receptor beta chains below, sequenced in a study of blood T cell repertoires in COVID-19. Only in-frame clones appear in the TCRdb table, and some are missing; sequencing was by immunoSEQ multiplex PCR. This table has 250,000 to 300,000 clones, around 91% appearing once. Input material: peripheral blood. The receptors derive from a woman aged 55-69 years with acute or convalescent COVID-19.

In its sample, this clone was seen once. This chain connects TRBV6-5 to TRBJ1-4, with 7 nucleotides matching TRBD1. V lost 0 bases and J lost 13; bases outside the gene matches: 11. The CDR3 has 15 amino acids. The germline V gene has CDR1 MNHEY and CDR2 SVGAGI. CDR3 loop: CASSYSGGIASSLFF. CDR3 sequence (DNA): TGTGCCAGCAGTTACTCAGGGGGCATAGCTTCTTCACTGTTTTTT.

V usage is TRBV9 and J usage is TRBJ1-6; D perhaps matches TRBD1 (6 bases). V was trimmed by 0 bases and J by 10 bases, leaving 14 bases between them. CDR3 length equals 15 residues. Germline lookup yields CDR1 SGDLS and CDR2 YYNGEE. The CDR3 protein is CASSVDVGAGSPLHF. CDR3 in DNA: TGTGCCAGCAGCGTAGACGTGGGGGCCGGGTCACCCCTCCACTTT.

V is TRBV5-7 and J is TRBJ1-3; D not certain. TRBV5-7 is flagged as an ORF with uncertain function. V lost 4 bases, J lost 0 bases, and 14 bases lay in between. The length of the CDR3 is 16 residues. The CDR3 nucleotides read TGTGCCAGCAGCCCCCGGTCTCCACGCTCTGGAAACACCATATATTTT. This gives the protein CASSPRSPRSGNTIYF.

V and J are TRBV11-2 and TRBJ2-3; 8 nucleotides align to TRBD2. Looked up from germline, CDR1 is SGHAT and CDR2 is FQNNGV. Trimming cost V 0 bases and J 6 bases; bases outside gene matches: 8. This CDR3 is 16 amino acids long. The CDR3 loop is CASSLEPGGTEDTQYF. In DNA form, the CDR3 reads TGTGCCAGCAGCTTAGAGCCGGGGGGGACTGAGGATACGCAGTATTTT.

This chain links TRBV5-4 with TRBJ1-3; perhaps TRBD1 as D (5 bases). The CDR3 loop spans 15 amino acids. Germline V gene data show CDR1 as SGHNT and CDR2 as YYREEE (reference sequence). Trimming removed 1 base from V and 4 bases from J, with 12 bases in between. Here the CDR3 reads CASSLSPGPGNTIYF. For the CDR3, the DNA is TGTGCCAGCAGCTTGTCCCCAGGGCCAGGAAACACCATATATTTT.

This sequence joins TRBV7-8 and TRBJ2-1, with 9 bases that match TRBD2. This CDR3 has 17 residues. With 7 bases clipped from V and 8 bases from J, the junction kept 18 bases outside the gene matches. The germline CDR1 and CDR2 sequences are SGHVS and FQNEAQ. CDR3 residues: CASTREGIAGAVDEQFF. CDR3 nucleotide sequence: TGTGCCAGCACCCGGGAGGGGATAGCGGGAGCCGTCGATGAGCAGTTCTTC.

This chain connects TRBV9 to TRBJ1-6; D possibly corresponds to TRBD1 (6 bases). The germline V and J ends were trimmed by 2 bases and 9 bases, with 15 bases remaining between them. The CDR3 covers 15 residues. CDR1 SGDLS and CDR2 YYNGEE come from the germline V gene. DNA of the CDR3: TGTGCCAGCAGCGTTACAGGGTGGGGTCTTTCACCCCTCCACTTT. Encoded protein: CASSVTGWGLSPLHF.

The chain combines TRBV28 with TRBJ1-4, with no clear D. CDR1 and CDR2 (germline): MDHEN, SYDVKM. V lost 3 bases, J lost 2 bases, and 4 bases lay in between. The CDR3 contains 13 residues. CDR3 amino acids: CASSFITNEKLFF. In DNA, the CDR3 is TGTGCCAGCAGTTTCATTACTAATGAAAAACTGTTTTTT.